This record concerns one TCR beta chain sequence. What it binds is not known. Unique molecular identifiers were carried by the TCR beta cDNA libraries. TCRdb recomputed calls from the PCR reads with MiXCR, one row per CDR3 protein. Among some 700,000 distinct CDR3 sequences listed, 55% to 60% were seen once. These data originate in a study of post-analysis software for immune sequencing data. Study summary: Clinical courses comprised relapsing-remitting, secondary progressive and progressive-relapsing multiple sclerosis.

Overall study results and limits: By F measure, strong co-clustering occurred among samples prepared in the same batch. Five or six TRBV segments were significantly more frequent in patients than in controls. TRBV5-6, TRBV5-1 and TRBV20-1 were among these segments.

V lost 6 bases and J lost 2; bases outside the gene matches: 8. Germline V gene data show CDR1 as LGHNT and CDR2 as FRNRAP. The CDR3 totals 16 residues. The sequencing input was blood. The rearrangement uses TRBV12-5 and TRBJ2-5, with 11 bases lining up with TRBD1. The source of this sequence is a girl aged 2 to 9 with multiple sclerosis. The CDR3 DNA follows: TGTGCTAGTGGCCGGGACAGGGGGTATCAACAAGAGACCCAGTACTTC. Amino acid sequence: CASGRDRGYQQETQYF.